This record covers a single T cell receptor (beta chain). Its antigen is not known. Relative to the germline gene, one junction end is altered; a read error may explain this. The CDR3 has 19 residues. Germline V gene sequence: CDR1 MNHEY, CDR2 SVGAGI. The sample belongs to a study of blood T cells in healthy people across ages. Study context: About one barcoded beta molecule was captured per two T cells (by template switching). General observations from the study: Naive CD4+ cells and diversity were both higher in long-lived donors than in aged donors.

Together with a sample-barcoded 5' primer, a J-beta primer mix was included in a second PCR lasting about 6 to 12 cycles. Each cDNA molecule, via a template-switch adaptor with 12 random nucleotides, was tagged. TCRdb reprocessed the 5' RACE reads with MiXCR, giving one entry per CDR3 protein. In the table there are 1.5 million to 2 million distinct CDR3 sequences, approximately 28% of which are singletons. The material sequenced was blood. This sequence was found in a woman under 40 in good health. This chain uses TRBV6-5 with TRBJ2-3; 7 bases are a match to TRBD2. This CDR3 is CVSSYSAGRQRGRADTQYF. The CDR3 region has the DNA TGTGTCAGCAGTTACTCCGCCGGCCGACAGCGGGGAAGAGCAGATACGCAGTATTTT.